The source of this TCR beta chain is a study of shared clonotypes between healthy human individuals (TCRdb year 2020). As for the study more broadly: The cohort included a few men and two women between 18 and 49 years of age. Libraries were prepared and TCR repertoires were sequenced by different laboratories using diverse techniques, in order to increase sequencing depth and limit assay-specific biases. To estimate repertoire size and how much clonotypes are shared between individuals, the study performed deep sequencing of blood TCR repertoires from a few healthy adults. Leukapheresis yielded between about 0.9 and 10 billion PBMCs per donor. For each donor, CD4 naive and CD4 memory were each given three plates, CD8 naive was given two plates, and CD8 memory was given one plate. Findings and caveats that apply to the study as a whole: The genetic and exposure-history diversity represented was limited by the small number of donors. Compared with non-shared clonotypes, the clonotypes found in all four sorted-subset donors had higher generation probabilities. Even with the large sequencing depth, rarefaction of the sorted-subset datasets indicated that sequencing was incomplete. Pairwise subsampling indicated that sequencing depth was expected to affect the degree of clonotype sharing among donors. Only blood was sampled, and tissue TCR repertoires likely differ from those in blood. Naive subsets generally had larger estimated clonotype richness than memory subsets. When a handful of donors were compared, the shared fraction of clonotypes was about 5.5% for naive CD4, around 3.5% for naive CD8, 2.3% for memory CD4, and less than 0.5% for memory CD8.

For the CD8 naive samples, CD45RO-negative cells were positively selected for CCR7, yielding a CD45RA+CCR7+ population from which TemRA cells were excluded. Donors were healthy HIV-negative adults with no recently reported acute infections or vaccinations. All donors were Caucasian adults living in Nashville, Tennessee, USA. Blood was obtained by leukapheresis, after which PBMCs were separated by Ficoll-Histopaque density gradient centrifugation and cryopreserved in liquid nitrogen vapor phase. Analytical flow cytometry was used to check the purity and quantity of every magnetically sorted T cell population. Genomic DNA was isolated from each sorted fraction and quantified by UV absorbance on a Nanodrop 2000c. Regarding this clone: Its antigen is still unknown. Base quality data are lacking; no much larger clone is found one base away.

Using the deep immunoSEQ assay, TCR CDR3 regions were amplified from genomic DNA by multiplex PCR. Genomic DNA extracted from each cell subset was distributed evenly over all wells of several immunoSEQ 96-well plates, and each plate served as one replicate. For sorted subsets, each replicate PCR was loaded with roughly 190 ng genomic DNA, equivalent to about 30,000 T cell genomes. The purified libraries were quantified using a Qubit 3.0 fluorometer, sized with a Bioanalyzer 2100, and then quantified again using the KAPA Library Quantification kit. Every immunoSEQ 96-well plate was sequenced on a separate single-read 150-cycle Illumina NextSeq 550 flow cell. Turning to the authors' computational methods: Because the immunoSEQ output held only junctional sequences and lacked quality scores, the filtering could not match the filtering applied to full-length reads. To assign V/J genes and CDR3, sequences were annotated using PyIR, a Python wrapper for IgBLAST v1.9, with IMGT germline references. Reads with weak V/J assignments (E-value above 1e-6), missing CDR3, stop codons, out-of-frame junctions, or ambiguous translated residues were removed. V3J clonotypes were defined as sequences sharing the same inferred V gene, J gene, and CDR3 amino acid sequence. The percentage overlap between two repertoires was calculated by dividing the number of shared unique clonotypes by the size of the smaller repertoire. Three approaches were used to assess repertoire richness: RTK rarefaction, the Chao1 estimator, and Recon v2.1 estimates of unobserved clonotypes. Generation probabilities for all TCRbeta clonotypes obtained by the gDNA method from four donors were computed using OLGA. Held by TCRdb, this immuneACCESS table contains in-frame sequences only and omits some clones. Under half of the omission traces to an unresolved V gene where checked; the cause of the rest is unknown. From that table come the V and J calls and clone size; the DNA was used to work out D and trimming. The sample includes over 800,000 clones, with 92% observed a single time. Jointly, the top ten make up less than 25% of the sample.

The germline V gene sets CDR1 to SGHAT and CDR2 to FQNNGV. A distance of 13 bases separates the germline ends of V and J, which lose 1 base and 1 base respectively. The cysteine opens and the phenylalanine closes a CDR3 of 16 amino acids. Only the CDR3 portion is preserved as DNA: 48 bases, with reading frame beginning at the first base. The sequencing input was naive CD8+ T cells sorted from blood. This specimen's cell subset or site label, interpreted: CD45RA+CCR7+. The rearranged chain carries TRBV11-2 and TRBJ2-5, with a tentative D gene TRBD2 over 5 matching bases. The clonotype comes from a young man in good health. The CDR3 has the sequence CASSLGEGVTQETQYF. The DNA reads as follows: TGTGCCAGCAGCTTAGGTGAGGGAGTTACCCAAGAGACCCAGTACTTC.